The 23 T cell receptor beta chains below come from one sample, sequenced in a study of cytomegalovirus exposure and HLA in healthy donors. A multiplex PCR was run with 60 Vbeta primers and 13 Jbeta primers. Profiled with immunoSEQ multiplex PCR; TCRdb holds only in-frame clones, not every one. The sample consists of around 100,000 clones, 70% to 85% of them appearing once. The specimen was PBMCs. The receptors derive from a woman in her thirties or forties in good health and CMV-seronegative.

About this clone itself: One end of the junction is discordant with germline, which a read error may explain. The chain recombines TRBV7-9 with TRBJ2-7; possibly TRBD1 for D (6 bases). This CDR3 is built from 17 residues. CDR1 is SEHNR, CDR2 FQNEAQ, per germline (reference sequence). CDR3 DNA: TGTTCCAGCAGCTTCGGGCCTAACAGGGCCCCGACCTACGAGCAGTACTTC. It encodes CSSSFGPNRAPTYEQYF.

The chain carries TRBV18 and TRBJ1-6; 7 nucleotides match TRBD1. Per germline, CDR1 KGHSH and CDR2 LQKENI. This CDR3 region has 15 residues. Germline trimming cut 5 bases from V and 10 bases from J; bases unmatched to any gene: 11. The CDR3 bases are TGTGCCAGCTCAATGGAACCGGGACAGACCTCACCCCTCCACTTT. This gives the protein CASSMEPGQTSPLHF.

J is TRBJ2-2 and V is TRBV10-1, with D possibly matching TRBD1 (5 bases). Germline loops: CDR1 WNHNN, CDR2 SYGVQD (reference sequence). The CDR3 runs to 13 residues. Trimming removed 7 bases at V and 10 bases at J, with 16 bases between. This CDR3 reads CASMGPGNAELFF. The CDR3 nucleotides read TGCGCCAGCATGGGGCCTGGTAATGCGGAGCTGTTTTTT.

The genes are TRBV19 and TRBJ1-1; 10 bases align to TRBD1. This CDR3 comprises 16 residues. Losses at the gene ends were 8 bases for V and 3 bases for J; bases not matched to a gene: 12. CDR1 and CDR2 from the germline V gene are LNHDA and SQIVND (reference sequence). In DNA, the CDR3 is TGTGCCAGTTTCATACTGAGACAGGGGGCCTACACTGAAGCTTTCTTT. The encoded protein is CASFILRQGAYTEAFF.

This clone has a single count. This chain links TRBV11-2 with TRBJ2-5; D unresolved. Germline CDR1 and CDR2: SGHAT and FQNNGV. The CDR3 length is 11 residues. V lost 8 bases and J lost 5, with 9 bases in between. The CDR3 nucleotides read TGTGCCAGCCGAGTCGCCGAGACCCAGTACTTC. It encodes CASRVAETQYF. Complete variable domain (other parts from reference TRBV11-2 and TRBJ2-5): EAGVAQSPRYKIIEKRQSVAFWCNPISGHATLYWYQQILGQGPKLLIQFQNNGVVDDSQLPKDRFSAERLKGVDSTLKIQPAKLEDSAVYLCASRVAETQYFGPGTRLLVL.

V gene TRBV18 combines with J gene TRBJ2-5; TRBD1 is a possible D gene (5 bases). Germline V lookup: CDR1 KGHSH, CDR2 LQKENI. V was clipped by 1 base and J by 0 bases, with 6 bases between them. CDR3 length: 14 residues. CDR3 sequence (DNA): TGTGCCAGCTCACCACGGGGCCACCAAGAGACCCAGTACTTC. Its translation is CASSPRGHQETQYF.

This clone was counted a single time. The CDR3 sequence is CSTSDSSYNEQFF. The DNA of the CDR3 is TGCAGCACGTCCGACAGCTCCTACAATGAGCAGTTCTTC. J is TRBJ2-1 and V is TRBV29-1; TRBD1 might be the D (5 bases). This CDR3 has 13 residues. CDR1 SQVTM and CDR2 ANQGSEA come from the germline V gene. Trimming removed 8 bases at V and 0 bases at J, with 11 bases between.

The V and J genes are TRBV30 and TRBJ1-6; perhaps TRBD1 as D (5 bases). V dropped 3 bases and J dropped 6 bases, with 9 bases sitting between them. The CDR3 has 13 amino acids. Germline values: CDR1 GTSNPN, CDR2 SVGIG (reference sequence). The CDR3 here is CAWRDISNSPLHF. The CDR3 region has the DNA TGTGCCTGGAGGGACATAAGTAATTCACCCCTCCACTTT.

This clone was seen once. For the CDR3, the DNA is TGTGCCAGCAGTTCCGGGACACTCTATGGCTACACCTTC. Translating gives CASSSGTLYGYTF. This sequence joins TRBV27 and TRBJ1-2; D is possibly TRBD1 (6 bases). The CDR3 is 13 amino acids. The ends were cut back, 4 bases at V and 4 bases at J, with 10 bases in the middle. Germline V gives CDR1 MNHEY, CDR2 SMNVEV (reference sequence).

This clone was observed a single time. The chain has TRBV30 and TRBJ1-3, with 7 bases that match TRBD1. The V gene's germline CDR1 is GTSNPN and CDR2 SVGIG (reference sequence). The CDR3 runs to 16 residues. The V segment lost 0 bases and the J segment 4 bases; nucleotides outside the gene matches: 9. CDR3 amino acids: CAWSVLGDSYGNTIYF. In DNA form, the CDR3 reads TGTGCCTGGAGTGTACTAGGGGACAGTTACGGAAACACCATATATTTT.

The chain links TRBV30 to TRBJ1-2, with unresolved D. The V gene's germline CDR1 is GTSNPN and CDR2 SVGIG (reference sequence). CDR3 length: 16 amino acids. The ends were cut back, 3 bases at V and 3 bases at J, with 20 bases in the middle. DNA for the CDR3: TGTGCCTGGAGCGGCCGGGGATCCGGAGGGCACTATGGCTACACCTTC. It is translated as CAWSGRGSGGHYGYTF.

The chain has TRBV10-3 and TRBJ1-2, with D possibly matching TRBD1 (5 bases). There are 16 residues in the CDR3. The germline V gene has CDR1 ENHRY and CDR2 SYGVKD. The V end was cut by 2 bases, the J end by 2 bases, with 15 bases between. The CDR3 sequence is CAISERQGSLNYGYTF. The CDR3, as DNA: TGTGCCATCAGTGAGAGGCAGGGCAGCCTCAACTATGGCTACACCTTC.

This rearrangement joins TRBV19 to TRBJ1-1; weak D call: TRBD1 (6 bases). V gave up 2 bases and J gave up 3 bases, with 19 bases separating them. This CDR3 contains 17 residues. Looked up from germline, CDR1 is LNHDA and CDR2 is SQIVND (reference sequence). CDR3 region: CASSINREVQEHTEAFF. CDR3 nucleotides: TGTGCCAGTAGTATAAACAGGGAAGTCCAGGAACACACTGAAGCTTTCTTT.

The gene calls are TRBV4-3 and TRBJ2-4; weak D call: TRBD1 (5 bases). Trimming removed 1 base at V and 9 bases at J, with 10 bases between. The CDR3 contains 13 residues. Germline-derived CDR1 and CDR2 are LGHNA and YSLEER. The DNA for the CDR3 is TGCGCCAGCAGCCAAGGCAGGGCCGGCATTCAGTACTTC. Encoded protein: CASSQGRAGIQYF.

The chain links TRBV7-6 to TRBJ2-6, with D possibly TRBD1 on 7 matching bases. From germline, CDR1 is SGHVS and CDR2 FNYEAQ. Trimming cost V 5 bases and J 0 bases, with 17 bases left between them. The CDR3 length is 18 residues. CDR3: CASSIGARGASGANVLTF. In DNA, the CDR3 is TGTGCCAGCAGCATTGGGGCCAGGGGGGCCTCTGGGGCCAACGTCCTGACTTTC.

The chain has TRBV7-9 and TRBJ2-7, with D possibly matching TRBD1 (7 bases). In germline, CDR1 is SEHNR, CDR2 FQNEAQ (reference sequence). The V end was cut by 5 bases, the J end by 3 bases, with 14 bases between. CDR3 length: 14 residues. The CDR3 region has the DNA TGTGCCAGCAGCCTCCGGGGGACAGACTACGAGCAGTACTTC. Residues: CASSLRGTDYEQYF.

The CDR3 is CASSWTSGTREISYNEQFF. CDR3 nucleotide sequence: TGTGCCAGCAGTTGGACTAGCGGGACCCGGGAGATATCCTACAATGAGCAGTTCTTC. The chain joins TRBV2 to TRBJ2-1, with 12 nucleotides matching TRBD2. V shed 5 bases, J shed 1 base, and the junction held 12 bases outside the gene matches. Germline-derived CDR1 and CDR2 are SNHLY and FYNNEI. The CDR3 runs to 19 residues. Together with reference TRBV2 and TRBJ2-1, the CDR3 gives the full variable domain: EPEVTQTPSHQVTQMGQEVILRCVPISNHLYFYWYRQILGQKVEFLVSFYNNEISEKSEIFDDQFSVERPDGSNFTLKIRSTKLEDSAMYFCASSWTSGTREISYNEQFFGPGTRLTVL.

The V call is TRBV6-1, the J call TRBJ2-1; D remains ambiguous. The CDR3 extends over 18 amino acids. Germline CDR1 is MNHNS and CDR2 is SASEGT. Trimming cost V 0 bases and J 9 bases, with 24 bases left between them. The CDR3 reads CASSEARSRLPFSGEQFF. CDR3 nucleotides: TGTGCCAGCAGTGAAGCAAGGTCCCGACTCCCCTTCTCGGGTGAGCAGTTCTTC.

The rearrangement uses TRBV5-5 and TRBJ1-2; perhaps TRBD1 as D (6 bases). The V end lost 1 base, the J end lost 7 bases, and 14 bases lay between the germline ends. This CDR3 contains 14 residues. Germline V gene data show CDR1 as SGHKS and CDR2 as YYEKEE (reference sequence). The CDR3 region has the DNA TGTGCCAGCAGCTTGCTGGGGGCGCAGGTTGGCTACACCTTC. Its protein is CASSLLGAQVGYTF.

The chain carries TRBV19 and TRBJ2-1; weak D call: TRBD1 (6 bases). The CDR3 covers 17 residues. Trimming left V 6 bases short and J 5 bases short, with 23 bases between. Germline assignment: CDR1 LNHDA and CDR2 SQIVND (reference sequence). The CDR3 DNA reads TGTGCCAGTAGGGAAATCTATCGGGCAGGGGACCACAATGAGCAGTTCTTC. The encoded protein is CASREIYRAGDHNEQFF. The variable domain in full, with the rest retrieved from reference TRBV19 and TRBJ2-1, is DGGITQSPKYLFRKEGQNVTLSCEQNLNHDAMYWYRQDPGQGLRLIYYSQIVNDFQKGDIAEGYSVSREKKESFPLTVTSAQKNPTAFYLCASREIYRAGDHNEQFFGPGTRLTVL.

CDR3 sequence (DNA): TGTGCCTGGAGTGCGGTCCGAGTCTACGAGCAGTACTTC. It yields the protein CAWSAVRVYEQYF. This chain uses TRBV30 with TRBJ2-7; D uncertain. Looked up from germline, CDR1 is GTSNPN and CDR2 is SVGIG (reference sequence). The CDR3 is made up of 13 amino acids. Trimming shortened V by 1 base and J by 3 bases, and 10 bases separated the two germline ends.

This rearrangement joins TRBV18 to TRBJ2-7, with 8 bases aligning to TRBD1. V was clipped by 3 bases and J by 7 bases; unmatched bases: 8. The germline V gene has CDR1 KGHSH and CDR2 LQKENI. The CDR3 spans 14 residues. The CDR3 coding sequence is TGTGCCAGCTCACCCATGACAGGGGAAATAGAGCAGTACTTC. Amino acids: CASSPMTGEIEQYF. The whole variable domain, remainder taken from reference TRBV18 and TRBJ2-7, is NAGVMQNPRHLVRRRGQEARLRCSPMKGHSHVYWYRQLPEEGLKFMVYLQKENIIDESGMPKERFSAEFPKEGPSILRIQQVVRGDSAAYFCASSPMTGEIEQYFGPGTRLTVT.

The sample holds a few counts of this clone. The junction and the germline gene differ at one end; a read error may be behind it. J is TRBJ2-7 and V is TRBV7-9; D gene unclear. CDR1 is SEHNR and CDR2 is FQNEAQ in the germline V gene (reference sequence). The CDR3 is 11 amino acids. CDR3 in DNA: TGTTCCAGCACCCCGTCCTACGAGCAGTACTTC. It yields the protein CSSTPSYEQYF.